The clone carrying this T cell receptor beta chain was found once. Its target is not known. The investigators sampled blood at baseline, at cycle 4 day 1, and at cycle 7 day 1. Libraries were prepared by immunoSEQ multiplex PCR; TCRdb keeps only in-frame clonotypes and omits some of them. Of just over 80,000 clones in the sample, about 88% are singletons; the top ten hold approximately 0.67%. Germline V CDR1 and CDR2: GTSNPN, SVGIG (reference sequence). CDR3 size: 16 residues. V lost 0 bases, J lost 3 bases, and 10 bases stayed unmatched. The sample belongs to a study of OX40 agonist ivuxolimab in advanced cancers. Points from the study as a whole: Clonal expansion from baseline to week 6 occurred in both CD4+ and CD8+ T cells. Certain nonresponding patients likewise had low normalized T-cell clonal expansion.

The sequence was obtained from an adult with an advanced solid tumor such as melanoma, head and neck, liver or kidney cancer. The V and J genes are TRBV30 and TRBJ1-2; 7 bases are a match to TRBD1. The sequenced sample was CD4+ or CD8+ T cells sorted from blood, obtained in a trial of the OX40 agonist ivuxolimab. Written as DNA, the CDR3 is TGTGCCTGGAGTGTACGGGGGACAGCCACCGACTATGGCTACACCTTC. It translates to CAWSVRGTATDYGYTF.